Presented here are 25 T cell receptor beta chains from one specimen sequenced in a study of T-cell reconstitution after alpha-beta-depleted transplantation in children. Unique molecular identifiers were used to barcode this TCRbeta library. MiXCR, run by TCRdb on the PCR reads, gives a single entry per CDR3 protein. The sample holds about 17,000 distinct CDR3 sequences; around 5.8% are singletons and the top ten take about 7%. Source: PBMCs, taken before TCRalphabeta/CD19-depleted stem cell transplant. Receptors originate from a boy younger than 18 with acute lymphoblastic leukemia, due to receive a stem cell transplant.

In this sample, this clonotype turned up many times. The CDR3 loop is CASSFNSLNYGYTF. CDR3 DNA sequence: TGTGCCAGCAGCTTTAACAGTCTTAACTATGGCTACACCTTC. The chain employs TRBV7-9 and TRBJ1-2; D gene ambiguous. CDR3 length equals 14 residues. Trimming took off 3 bases at V and 1 base at J, with 9 bases between the two ends. From germline, CDR1 is SEHNR and CDR2 FQNEAQ (reference sequence).

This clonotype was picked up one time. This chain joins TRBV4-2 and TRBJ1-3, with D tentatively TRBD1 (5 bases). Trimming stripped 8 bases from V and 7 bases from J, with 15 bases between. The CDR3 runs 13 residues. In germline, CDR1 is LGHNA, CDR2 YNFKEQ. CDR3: CASGLDSGNTIYF. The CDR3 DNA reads TGTGCCAGCGGCCTTGACAGCGGTAACACCATATATTTT.

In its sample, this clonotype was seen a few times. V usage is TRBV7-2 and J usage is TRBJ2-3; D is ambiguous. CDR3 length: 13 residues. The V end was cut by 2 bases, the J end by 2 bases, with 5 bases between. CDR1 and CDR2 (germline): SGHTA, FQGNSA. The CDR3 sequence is CASSLLDTDTQYF. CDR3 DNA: TGTGCCAGCAGCTTACTAGACACAGATACGCAGTATTTT.

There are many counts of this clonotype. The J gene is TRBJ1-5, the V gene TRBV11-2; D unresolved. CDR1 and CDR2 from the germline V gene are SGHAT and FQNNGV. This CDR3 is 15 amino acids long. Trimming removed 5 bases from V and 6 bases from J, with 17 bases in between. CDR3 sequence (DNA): TGTGCCAGCAGCGGCGAGGCGGGGTCAAGTCAGCCCCAGCATTTT. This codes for CASSGEAGSSQPQHF.

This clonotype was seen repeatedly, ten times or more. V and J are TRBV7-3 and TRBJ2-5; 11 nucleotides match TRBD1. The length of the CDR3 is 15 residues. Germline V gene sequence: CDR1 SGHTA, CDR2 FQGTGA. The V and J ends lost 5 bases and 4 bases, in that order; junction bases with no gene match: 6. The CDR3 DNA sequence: TGTGCCAGCAGCGTCTCCGGGACAGGGGGAGAGACCCAGTACTTC. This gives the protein CASSVSGTGGETQYF.

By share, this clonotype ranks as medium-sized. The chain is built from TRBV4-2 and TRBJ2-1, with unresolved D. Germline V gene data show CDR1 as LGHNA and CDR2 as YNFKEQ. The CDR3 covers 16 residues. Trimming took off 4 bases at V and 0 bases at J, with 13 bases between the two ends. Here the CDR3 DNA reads TGTGCCAGCAGCCGCAGCAAGCAAGTCTCCTACAATGAGCAGTTCTTC. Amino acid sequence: CASSRSKQVSYNEQFF.

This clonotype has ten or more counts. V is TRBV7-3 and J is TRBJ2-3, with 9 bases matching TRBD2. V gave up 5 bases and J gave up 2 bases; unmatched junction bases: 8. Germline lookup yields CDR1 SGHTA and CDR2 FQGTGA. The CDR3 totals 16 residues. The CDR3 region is CASSLIAGVNTDTQYF. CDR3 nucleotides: TGTGCCAGCAGCCTTATAGCGGGAGTTAACACAGATACGCAGTATTTT. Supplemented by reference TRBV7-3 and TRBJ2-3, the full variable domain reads GAGVSQTPSNKVTEKGKYVELRCDPISGHTALYWYRQSLGQGPEFLIYFQGTGAADDSGLPNDRFFAVRPEGSVSTLKIQRTERGDSAVYLCASSLIAGVNTDTQYFGPGTRLTVL.

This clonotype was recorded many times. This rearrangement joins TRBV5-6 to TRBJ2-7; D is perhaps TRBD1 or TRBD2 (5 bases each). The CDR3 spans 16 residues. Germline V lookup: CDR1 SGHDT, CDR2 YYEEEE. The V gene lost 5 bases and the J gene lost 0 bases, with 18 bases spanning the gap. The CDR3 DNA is TGTGCCAGCAGACCTTCGGGACGCCCGAGCTCCTACGAGCAGTACTTC. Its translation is CASRPSGRPSSYEQYF.

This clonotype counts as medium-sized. CDR3 amino acids: CSARGRGPAYNEQFF. The CDR3 DNA follows: TGCAGTGCTAGAGGGCGGGGACCTGCCTACAATGAGCAGTTCTTC. This sequence joins TRBV20-1 and TRBJ2-1; tentative D call: TRBD2 (6 bases). This CDR3 has 15 amino acids. CDR1 DFQATT and CDR2 SNEGSKA come from the germline V gene (reference sequence). Trimming stripped 1 base from V and 2 bases from J, with 12 bases between.

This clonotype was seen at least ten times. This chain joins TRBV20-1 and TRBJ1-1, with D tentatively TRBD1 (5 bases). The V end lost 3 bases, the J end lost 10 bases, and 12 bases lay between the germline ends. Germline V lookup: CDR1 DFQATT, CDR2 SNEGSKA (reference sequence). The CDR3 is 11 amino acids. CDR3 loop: CSARGPFGAFF. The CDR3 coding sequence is TGCAGTGCTAGGGGACCCTTTGGAGCTTTCTTT.

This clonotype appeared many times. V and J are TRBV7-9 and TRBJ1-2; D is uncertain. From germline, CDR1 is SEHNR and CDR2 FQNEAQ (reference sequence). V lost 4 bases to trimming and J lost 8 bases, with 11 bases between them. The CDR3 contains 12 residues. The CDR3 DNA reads TGTGCCAGCAGCTCCCCCCCCCTAGGCTACACCTTC. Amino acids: CASSSPPLGYTF. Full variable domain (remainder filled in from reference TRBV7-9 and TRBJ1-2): DTGVSQNPRHKITKRGQNVTFRCDPISEHNRLYWYRQTLGQGPEFLTYFQNEAQLEKSRLLSDRFSAERPKGSFSTLEIQRTEQGDSAMYLCASSSPPLGYTFGSGTRLTVV.

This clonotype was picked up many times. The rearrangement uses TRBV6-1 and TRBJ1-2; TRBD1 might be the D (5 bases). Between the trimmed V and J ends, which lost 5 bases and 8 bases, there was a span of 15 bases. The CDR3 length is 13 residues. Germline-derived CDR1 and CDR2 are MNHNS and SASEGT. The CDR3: CASSQRDGWGYTF. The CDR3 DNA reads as TGTGCCAGCAGTCAACGGGACGGCTGGGGCTACACCTTC.

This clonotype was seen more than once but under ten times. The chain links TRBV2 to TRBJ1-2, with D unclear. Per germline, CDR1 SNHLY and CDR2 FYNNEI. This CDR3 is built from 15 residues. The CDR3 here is CTITHWVADNYGYTF. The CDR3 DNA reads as TGTACCATCACTCATTGGGTTGCTGACAACTATGGCTACACCTTC.

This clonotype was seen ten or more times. The DNA of the CDR3 is TGTGCCAGCAGTTTCACTTCTCCTAGCAATCAGCCCCAGCATTTT. This encodes CASSFTSPSNQPQHF. The chain recombines TRBV12-3 or TRBV12-4 with TRBJ1-5; D is unresolved. V shed 3 bases and J shed 0 bases, with 9 bases lying between them. This CDR3 spans 15 amino acids.

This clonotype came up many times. The CDR3 loop is CASSLERGGELFF. The CDR3 bases are TGCGCCAGCAGCCTCGAAAGGGGCGGGGAGCTGTTTTTT. This chain connects TRBV4-1 to TRBJ2-2; TRBD1 is a possible D gene (5 bases). The V gene's germline CDR1 is MGHRA and CDR2 YSYEKL. V lost 4 bases to trimming and J lost 7 bases, with 10 bases between them. The CDR3 spans 13 residues.

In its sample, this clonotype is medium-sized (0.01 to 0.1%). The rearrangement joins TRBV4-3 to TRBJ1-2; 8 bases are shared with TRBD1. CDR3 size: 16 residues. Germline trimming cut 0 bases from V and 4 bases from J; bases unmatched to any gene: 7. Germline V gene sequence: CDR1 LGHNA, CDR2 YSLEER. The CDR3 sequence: CASSQDQGASGYGYTF. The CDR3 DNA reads TGCGCCAGCAGCCAAGACCAGGGGGCGTCTGGCTATGGCTACACCTTC.

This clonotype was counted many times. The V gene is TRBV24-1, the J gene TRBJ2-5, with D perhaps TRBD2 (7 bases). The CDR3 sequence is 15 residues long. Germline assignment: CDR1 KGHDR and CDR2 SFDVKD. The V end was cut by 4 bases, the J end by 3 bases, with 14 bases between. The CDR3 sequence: CATSERREGEETQYF. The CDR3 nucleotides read TGTGCCACCAGTGAAAGGAGGGAGGGGGAAGAGACCCAGTACTTC.

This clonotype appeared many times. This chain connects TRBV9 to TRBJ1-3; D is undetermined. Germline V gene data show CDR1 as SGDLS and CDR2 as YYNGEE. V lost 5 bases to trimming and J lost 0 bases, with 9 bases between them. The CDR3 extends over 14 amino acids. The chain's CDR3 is CASSHDFSGNTIYF. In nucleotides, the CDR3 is TGTGCCAGCAGTCATGACTTCTCTGGAAACACCATATATTTT.

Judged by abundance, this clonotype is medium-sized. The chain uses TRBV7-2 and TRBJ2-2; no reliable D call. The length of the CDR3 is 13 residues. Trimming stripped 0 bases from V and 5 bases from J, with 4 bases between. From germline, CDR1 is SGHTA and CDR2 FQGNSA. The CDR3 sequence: CASSLAGTGELFF. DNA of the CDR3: TGTGCCAGCAGCTTAGCGGGTACCGGGGAGCTGTTTTTT. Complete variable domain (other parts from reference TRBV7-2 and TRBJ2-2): GAGVSQSPSNKVTEKGKDVELRCDPISGHTALYWYRQSLGQGLEFLIYFQGNSAPDKSGLPSDRFSAERTGGSVSTLTIQRTQQEDSAVYLCASSLAGTGELFFGEGSRLTVL.

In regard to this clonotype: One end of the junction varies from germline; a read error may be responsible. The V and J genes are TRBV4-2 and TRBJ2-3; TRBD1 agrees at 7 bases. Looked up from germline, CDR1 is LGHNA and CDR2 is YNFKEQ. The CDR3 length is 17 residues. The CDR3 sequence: CARSPDRVWGYTDTQYF. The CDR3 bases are TGTGCCAGGAGCCCCGACAGGGTTTGGGGGTACACAGATACGCAGTATTTT.

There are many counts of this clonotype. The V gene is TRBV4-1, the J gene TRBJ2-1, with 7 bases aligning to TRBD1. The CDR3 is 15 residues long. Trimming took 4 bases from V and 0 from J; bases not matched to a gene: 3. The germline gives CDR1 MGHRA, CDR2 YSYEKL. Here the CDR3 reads CASSRRDSSYNEQFF. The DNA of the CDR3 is TGCGCCAGCAGCCGCCGGGACAGCTCCTACAATGAGCAGTTCTTC.

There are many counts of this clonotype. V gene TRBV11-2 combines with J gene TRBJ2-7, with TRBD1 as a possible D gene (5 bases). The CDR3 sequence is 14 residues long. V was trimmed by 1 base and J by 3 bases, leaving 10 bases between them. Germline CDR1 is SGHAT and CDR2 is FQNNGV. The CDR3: CASSLAGPGYEQYF. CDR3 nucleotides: TGTGCCAGCAGCTTAGCAGGGCCCGGCTACGAGCAGTACTTC.

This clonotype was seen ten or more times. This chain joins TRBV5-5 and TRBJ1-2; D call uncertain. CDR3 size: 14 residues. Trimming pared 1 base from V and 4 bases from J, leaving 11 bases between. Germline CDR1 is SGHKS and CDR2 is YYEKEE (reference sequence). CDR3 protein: CASSLNSLAYGYTF. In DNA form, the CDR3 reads TGTGCCAGCAGCTTGAACAGCTTGGCCTATGGCTACACCTTC.

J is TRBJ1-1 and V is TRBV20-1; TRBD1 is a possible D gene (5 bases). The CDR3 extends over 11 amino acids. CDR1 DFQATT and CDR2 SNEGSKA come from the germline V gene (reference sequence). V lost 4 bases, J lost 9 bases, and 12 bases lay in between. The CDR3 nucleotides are TGCAGTGCTATCCAGGGTTTTAAAGCTTTCTTT. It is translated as CSAIQGFKAFF.

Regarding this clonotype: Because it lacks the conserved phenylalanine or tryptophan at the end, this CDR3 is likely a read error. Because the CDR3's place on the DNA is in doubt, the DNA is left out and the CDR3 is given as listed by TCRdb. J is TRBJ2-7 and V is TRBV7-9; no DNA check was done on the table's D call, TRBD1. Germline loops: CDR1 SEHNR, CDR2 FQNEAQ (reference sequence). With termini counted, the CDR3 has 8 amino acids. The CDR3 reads CASSYSQG.